These T cell receptor beta chains were read from a single sample in a study of control samples from healthy donors and cancer patients. Assay used: immunoSEQ multiplex PCR; TCRdb lists only in-frame clones, some missing. The table records some 28,000 clones, approximately 87% of them present only once. The sequencing sample was made of PBMCs. Receptor source: a woman aged 40 to 50 with lung cancer. Both conserved end residues are part of each CDR3. A D gene is named only where the DNA matches it firmly. Expanded clones get a size class; other rows say once, few or many, or leave the size out.

V gene	J gene	D gene	clone size	CDR3 protein	CDR3 DNA
TRBV15	TRBJ1-4	.	.	CATSREGGAPREKLFF	TGTGCCACCAGCAGAGAGGGTGGCGCTCCACGGGAAAAACTGTTTTTT
TRBV3-1/TRBV3-2	TRBJ2-3	.	.	CASSRDTGTDTQYF	TGTGCCAGCAGCCGTGACACGGGCACAGATACGCAGTATTTT
TRBV12-3/TRBV12-4	TRBJ1-2	.	.	CASRTASRDYTF	TGTGCCAGCAGGACGGCTTCAAGAGACTACACCTTC
TRBV5-6	TRBJ1-2	.	.	CASSLDRRTFNYGYTF	TGTGCCAGCAGCTTGGACAGGCGAACCTTTAACTATGGCTACACCTTC
TRBV7-2	TRBJ2-7	.	.	CASSSGRMAYEQYF	TGTGCCAGCAGCTCCGGACGGATGGCCTACGAGCAGTACTTC
TRBV6-6	TRBJ1-5	.	.	CASSREQPGHPMDQPQHF	TGTGCCAGCAGTCGTGAACAACCGGGACACCCAATGGATCAGCCCCAGCATTTT
TRBV7-2	TRBJ2-3	TRBD2	.	CASSWNSGGASDTQYF	TGTGCCAGCAGCTGGAATAGCGGGGGGGCATCAGATACGCAGTATTTT
TRBV2	TRBJ1-1	.	.	CASSEGWANTEAFF	TGTGCCAGCAGTGAGGGGTGGGCGAACACTGAAGCTTTCTTT
TRBV2	TRBJ2-7	TRBD1	once	CAILRTGGRSEQYF	TGTGCCATCCTAAGGACAGGGGGGCGATCCGAGCAGTACTTC
TRBV21-1	TRBJ2-4	.	once	CASSIPGPTGRVAKNIQYF	TGTGCCAGCAGCATACCGGGACCAACGGGACGGGTAGCCAAAAACATTCAGTACTTC
TRBV7-9	TRBJ2-7	TRBD1	.	CASSLDGTAPYEQYF	TGTGCCAGCAGCTTAGACGGGACAGCACCATACGAGCAGTACTTC
TRBV5-4	TRBJ2-2	.	.	CASSLAFGLRLGGGELFF	TGTGCCAGCAGCTTGGCGTTCGGCCTCCGCCTGGGGGGCGGGGAGCTGTTTTTT
TRBV2	TRBJ1-5	.	.	CASNLQLGNQPQHF	TGTGCCAGCAATTTGCAGTTGGGCAATCAGCCCCAGCATTTT
TRBV11-2	TRBJ2-4	.	.	CASSSVDIQYF	TGTGCCAGCAGCTCAGTAGACATTCAGTACTTC
TRBV7-2	TRBJ2-3	.	.	CASSAGITDTQYF	TGTGCCAGCAGCGCAGGGATTACAGATACGCAGTATTTT
TRBV30	TRBJ1-6	TRBD1	.	CAWRKDRGPYNSPLHF	TGTGCCTGGAGAAAGGACAGGGGCCCCTATAATTCACCCCTCCACTTT
TRBV7-2	TRBJ1-2	.	.	CASNALGGYGYTF	TGTGCCAGCAACGCCCTTGGAGGCTATGGCTACACCTTC
TRBV10-2	TRBJ2-1	TRBD2	.	CASSGAGGLGEQFF	TGCGCCAGCTCAGGAGCGGGGGGGTTAGGTGAGCAGTTCTTC
TRBV2	TRBJ1-2	.	.	CASSEFRTDYGYTF	TGTGCCAGCAGTGAATTTAGGACGGATTATGGCTACACCTTC
TRBV5-6	TRBJ1-3	.	.	CASSQYPGTAGNTIYF	TGTGCCAGCAGCCAGTATCCCGGGACGGCTGGAAACACCATATATTTT
TRBV19	TRBJ1-1	.	few	CASSTHPGTLNTEAFF	TGTGCCAGTAGTACACATCCCGGGACATTGAACACTGAAGCTTTCTTT
TRBV6-6	TRBJ1-2	.	.	CASSYAGGYTF	TGTGCCAGCAGTTACGCGGGAGGCTACACCTTC
TRBV15	TRBJ1-6	.	.	CATSRDLGNSPLHF	TGTGCCACCAGCAGAGATCTAGGTAATTCACCCCTCCACTTT
TRBV24-1	TRBJ1-1	.	.	CATRGPQNAEAFF	TGTGCCACCAGGGGCCCCCAAAACGCTGAAGCTTTCTTT
TRBV7-9	TRBJ1-1	TRBD1	.	CASSPDRGGEAFF	TGTGCCAGCAGCCCGGACAGGGGTGGAGAAGCTTTCTTT
TRBV10-3	TRBJ2-3	.	once	CAISERVDTQYF	TGTGCCATCAGTGAGAGGGTAGATACGCAGTATTTT
TRBV5-6	TRBJ2-5	.	.	CASSFGGLEETQYF	TGTGCCAGCAGCTTCGGGGGGCTGGAAGAGACCCAGTACTTC
TRBV9	TRBJ1-3	.	.	CASSVGPSSGNTIYF	TGTGCCAGCAGCGTAGGACCGAGCTCTGGAAACACCATATATTTT
TRBV18	TRBJ2-7	TRBD1	.	CASSPQDRAAYEQYF	TGTGCCAGCTCACCACAGGACAGGGCCGCCTACGAGCAGTACTTC
TRBV5-4	TRBJ2-5	.	once	CASSSGAQVGTQYF	TGTGCCAGCAGCTCCGGTGCACAGGTGGGGACCCAGTACTTC
TRBV5-1	TRBJ1-2	TRBD1	.	CASSGGGGDHYGYTF	TGCGCCAGCAGCGGAGGAGGGGGCGATCACTATGGCTACACCTTC
TRBV7-8	TRBJ1-5	.	.	CASSPGWGVSNQPQHF	TGTGCCAGCAGCCCGGGCTGGGGTGTAAGCAATCAGCCCCAGCATTTT
TRBV9	TRBJ1-4	.	.	CASSNTDSSYEKLFF	TGTGCCAGCAGCAACACGGACAGTTCTTATGAAAAACTGTTTTTT
TRBV14	TRBJ2-3	.	.	CASSQGNRAYTTDTQYF	TGTGCCAGCAGCCAAGGGAACAGAGCCTATACTACAGATACGCAGTATTTT
TRBV28	TRBJ1-1	TRBD1	.	CASSAVLGTGNTEAFF	TGTGCCAGCAGCGCTGTATTAGGGACAGGGAACACTGAAGCTTTCTTT
TRBV24-1	TRBJ2-2	TRBD1	.	CATSDPDRGNTGELFF	TGTGCCACCAGTGACCCGGACAGGGGGAACACCGGGGAGCTGTTTTTT
TRBV28	TRBJ1-3	.	few	CASRPGHGNTIYF	TGTGCCAGCAGACCGGGACATGGAAACACCATATATTTT
TRBV10-3	TRBJ1-3	.	.	CAISDYRGGSGNTIYF	TGTGCCATCAGTGATTACAGAGGGGGATCTGGAAACACCATATATTTT
TRBV6-2/TRBV6-3	TRBJ2-7	TRBD1	.	CASSSPDRGSYEQYF	TGTGCCAGCAGCTCCCCGGACAGGGGGTCCTACGAGCAGTACTTC
TRBV20-1	TRBJ2-1	.	.	CSAPLSMGQFF	TGCAGTGCTCCCCTCTCTATGGGGCAGTTCTTC
TRBV7-2	TRBJ1-1	.	.	CASSLDSMNTEAFF	TGTGCCAGCAGCTTAGACAGCATGAACACTGAAGCTTTCTTT
TRBV7-6	TRBJ1-1	.	.	CASSPHKQDVNTEAFF	TGTGCCAGCAGCCCACACAAGCAGGATGTGAACACTGAAGCTTTCTTT
TRBV12-3/TRBV12-4	TRBJ1-1	.	.	CASIRGDTEAFF	TGTGCCAGCATTAGGGGGGACACTGAAGCTTTCTTT
TRBV6-2/TRBV6-3	TRBJ2-1	TRBD2	few	CASTPRTSGGSSYNEQFF	TGTGCCAGCACCCCCCGGACTAGCGGGGGGAGCTCCTACAATGAGCAGTTCTTC
TRBV19	TRBJ2-5	.	.	CASSQPGNRETQYF	TGTGCCAGTAGTCAGCCCGGTAACCGGGAGACCCAGTACTTC
TRBV12-3/TRBV12-4	TRBJ1-4	.	.	CASSLWGEKLFF	TGTGCCAGCAGCCTCTGGGGGGAAAAACTGTTTTTT
TRBV6-2/TRBV6-3	TRBJ2-7	.	few	CASSLRVLGSYEQYF	TGTGCCAGCAGCCTGAGGGTGTTAGGCTCCTACGAGCAGTACTTC
TRBV10-1	TRBJ1-4	.	.	CASRGGGGVEKLFF	TGCGCCAGCAGGGGGGGTGGAGGGGTTGAAAAACTGTTTTTT
TRBV7-2	TRBJ2-5	TRBD2	.	CASIPSASGGPETQYF	TGTGCCAGCATCCCGTCCGCTAGCGGGGGGCCAGAGACCCAGTACTTC
TRBV7-2	TRBJ1-2	.	.	CASSLVGQRGGYTF	TGTGCCAGCAGCTTAGTCGGCCAGCGGGGTGGCTACACCTTC